This T cell receptor (beta chain) was captured by sequencing in a study of T cell responses to AZD1222 COVID-19 vaccine. Findings and caveats of the study: The peak T cell response came first, and repertoires were sampled only after it. Baseline seropositivity occurred in only six AZD1222 recipients. The donor cohort was predominantly white British with a female majority, and clonal diversity may have been underestimated.

Points on this clone: The antigen is unknown.

Repertoires were generated with immunoSEQ multiplex PCR, while TCRdb's copy carries only in-frame clones and drops some. The table shows 58,000 or so clones, with about four fifths occurring only once. This TCR was sampled from an adult in good health. Source: peripheral blood, taken on day 0 of AZD1222 vaccination.

In nucleotides, the CDR3 is TGTGCCAGCATCCCCGGGGGACAGGTATTCCAAGAGACCCAGTACTTC. This codes for CASIPGGQVFQETQYF. The rearrangement joins TRBV5-6 to TRBJ2-5, with TRBD1 matching over 8 bases. This CDR3 contains 16 residues. Trimming took 6 bases from V and 1 from J; bases not matched to a gene: 11. In germline, CDR1 is SGHDT, CDR2 YYEEEE.